This is a list of T cell receptor beta chains from one sample in a study of shared clonotypes between healthy human individuals. Repertoires were generated with immunoSEQ multiplex PCR, while TCRdb's copy carries only in-frame clones and drops some. The data show approximately 810,000 clones, about 92% seen once. The sequencing input was naive CD8+ T cells sorted from blood. Receptors originate from a man younger than 45 in good health. Both conserved end residues are part of each CDR3. The D gene is left open where the match is weak. Only some rows state a clone size, as once, few, many or a class for expanded clones.

>TRBD1|.|TRBJ1-4|TRBV28
TGTGCCAGCACCGCTTCCGGGACAGGGGGGATGGCGACTAATGAAAAACTGTTTTTT
CASTASGTGGMATNEKLFF
>.|once|TRBJ2-1|TRBV5-1
TGCGCCAGCAGCTGGGCTGAGAATGAGCAGTTCTTC
CASSWAENEQFF
>.|.|TRBJ2-1|TRBV7-9
TGTGCCAGCAGCTTGAGTGGAGCCTCCTACAATGAGCAGTTCTTC
CASSLSGASYNEQFF
>.|.|TRBJ2-1|TRBV9
TGTGCCAGCAGCGTAGGTGTGGATGAGCAGTTCTTC
CASSVGVDEQFF
>.|.|TRBJ1-5|TRBV28
TGTGCCAGCAGGCGAAGGGGCAATCAGCCCCAGCATTTT
CASRRRGNQPQHF
>TRBD1|.|TRBJ2-7|TRBV7-9
TGTGCCAGCAGCTCCTCGGATGGGACAGGGAGCTCCTACGAGCAGTACTTC
CASSSSDGTGSSYEQYF
>.|.|TRBJ2-5|TRBV4-1
TGCGCCAGCAGCTTACGAGTGAGTCAAGAGACCCAGTACTTC
CASSLRVSQETQYF
>TRBD1|.|TRBJ2-5|TRBV5-6
TGTGCCAGCAGCCAACAGGGGTCATCCCCCCTTGAGACCCAGTACTTC
CASSQQGSSPLETQYF
>TRBD1|.|TRBJ1-2|TRBV12-5
TGTGCTAGTGGTTTGGCCCCCGGGACAGGGATTGATGGCTACACCTTC
CASGLAPGTGIDGYTF
>TRBD1|.|TRBJ2-7|TRBV5-1
TGCGCCAGCAGCTTGAGGGGGCCCCACGAGCAGTACTTC
CASSLRGPHEQYF
>TRBD1|.|TRBJ2-7|TRBV19
TGTGCCAGTAGTATGTACAGGGGGAACTACGAGCAGTACTTC
CASSMYRGNYEQYF
>.|.|TRBJ1-2|TRBV25-1
TGTGCCAGCAGTGATCCGCTAACTAACTATGGCTACACCTTC
CASSDPLTNYGYTF
>.|.|TRBJ2-5|TRBV10-3
TGTGCCATCAGTGAGTCGAGCGAAGAGACCCAGTACTTC
CAISESSEETQYF
>.|.|TRBJ2-7|TRBV27
TGTGCCAGCAGTCCCGGACGAGTCCACTACGAGCAGTACTTC
CASSPGRVHYEQYF
>.|.|TRBJ2-1|TRBV7-9
TGTGCCAGCAGCGCCACTAGCATGGGGAGTGAGCAGTTCTTC
CASSATSMGSEQFF
>.|.|TRBJ2-2|TRBV7-6
TGTGCCAGCAGCTTAGCCTGGGGGCTGAACACCGGGGAGCTGTTTTTT
CASSLAWGLNTGELFF
>.|.|TRBJ2-7|TRBV6-1
TGTGCCAGCAGTGAAAATTTGGGGGACTACGAGCAGTACTTC
CASSENLGDYEQYF
>TRBD2|.|TRBJ2-7|TRBV4-3
TGCGCCAGCAGCCAAGAACGAGCGGGAGTTGCCTACGAGCAGTACTTC
CASSQERAGVAYEQYF
>.|.|TRBJ2-7|TRBV29-1
TGCAGCGTTGCAGAAACCTACGAGCAGTACTTC
CSVAETYEQYF
>.|.|TRBJ2-7|TRBV2
TGTGCCAGCATTCTCGCGGGACTCAACGAGCAGTACTTC
CASILAGLNEQYF
>.|.|TRBJ1-4|TRBV6-6
TGTGCCAGCAGTTACCGGGGGCTTTTGGAAAAACTGTTTTTT
CASSYRGLLEKLFF
>.|.|TRBJ2-1|TRBV15
TGTGCCACCAGCAGAGTGCGGGTCTTATCACGACACAATGAGCAGTTCTTC
CATSRVRVLSRHNEQFF
>.|.|TRBJ2-3|TRBV5-4
TGTGCCAGCAGCTTGTCTCGGGGTAGCACAGATACGCAGTATTTT
CASSLSRGSTDTQYF
>.|.|TRBJ2-1|TRBV28
TGTGCCAGCAGACAGGGTGAATCCTACAATGAGCAGTTCTTC
CASRQGESYNEQFF
>.|.|TRBJ2-7|TRBV9
TGTGCCAGCAGCCTAGGCTCCACAGGTAGGACCTACGAGCAGTACTTC
CASSLGSTGRTYEQYF
>TRBD2|.|TRBJ2-5|TRBV7-8
TGTGCCAGCAGCGATCCAAGGCCTAGCGGGAGGGTAAAAGAGACCCAGTACTTC
CASSDPRPSGRVKETQYF
>.|.|TRBJ2-1|TRBV7-6
TGTGCCAGCAGCCCGAGGGGGGAGCGGACTAATGAGCAGTTCTTC
CASSPRGERTNEQFF
>.|.|TRBJ1-5|TRBV12-1
TGTGCCAGAAGCGCAGGGGGCTGCAATCAGCCCCAGCATTTT
CARSAGGCNQPQHF
>TRBD1|.|TRBJ2-7|TRBV18
TGTGCCAGCTCACCTCGCCCGGGACAGGGGTTCGGCGAGCAGTACTTC
CASSPRPGQGFGEQYF
>.|.|TRBJ2-5|TRBV5-4
TGTGCCAGCAGCTTGGCGGGAGACAGGCCGAATGGGTCCCAGTACTTC
CASSLAGDRPNGSQYF
>.|.|TRBJ2-1|TRBV4-1
TGCGCCAGCAGCCATGCCACGGGAGTCAATGAGCAGTTCTTC
CASSHATGVNEQFF
>TRBD2|.|TRBJ2-1|TRBV29-1
TGCAGCGTTGGGGCGGGAGGGCCCAATGAGCAGTTCTTC
CSVGAGGPNEQFF
>TRBD2|.|TRBJ2-3|TRBV4-1
TGCGCCAGCAGCCCAAGCGGGAGGGGCACAGATACGCAGTATTTT
CASSPSGRGTDTQYF
>TRBD2|.|TRBJ2-1|TRBV27
TGTGCCAGCAGTGTCGGACTAGCCAACAATGAGCAGTTCTTC
CASSVGLANNEQFF
>TRBD1|.|TRBJ2-7|TRBV7-9
TGTGCCAGCAGCTTAGGGGGTCAGGGGGCCTACGAGCAGTACTTC
CASSLGGQGAYEQYF
>.|.|TRBJ2-1|TRBV7-9
TGTGCCAGCTCCCCCCCCCTCTACAATGAGCAGTTCTTC
CASSPPLYNEQFF
>.|once|TRBJ2-1|TRBV29-1
TGCAGCGTTGAGGGGGATTCCCCCTACAATGAGCAGTTCTTC
CSVEGDSPYNEQFF
>TRBD2|few|TRBJ2-2|TRBV10-3
TGTGCCATCAGTCCTGGACTAGCGGGAGTAACCGGGGAGCTGTTTTTT
CAISPGLAGVTGELFF
>.|.|TRBJ2-7|TRBV19
TGTGCCAGTAGGACCCGGGACGGGGGCTCCTACGAGCAGTACTTC
CASRTRDGGSYEQYF
>TRBD1|.|TRBJ2-1|TRBV5-5
TGTGCCAGCAGCTTGGTGGACAGGACATACAATGAGCAGTTCTTC
CASSLVDRTYNEQFF
>.|.|TRBJ1-2|TRBV7-9
TGTGCCAGCAGCCATTACGCCGAGGCAGCCCAGAACTATGGCTACACCTTC
CASSHYAEAAQNYGYTF
>.|.|TRBJ2-1|TRBV4-3
TGCGCCAGCAGCCAAGATATTTTTGGGACCCTTATGAGCTCCTACAATGAGCAGTTCTTC
CASSQDIFGTLMSSYNEQFF
>.|.|TRBJ1-2|TRBV6-1
TGTGCCAGCAGTGGCTATACAGGGTTCCTCGGCTACACCTTC
CASSGYTGFLGYTF
>.|.|TRBJ1-2|TRBV6-1
TGTGCCAGCAGTGAAGCAGGGGTGGAGGCCTATGGCTACACCTTC
CASSEAGVEAYGYTF
>TRBD2|.|TRBJ2-3|TRBV9
TGTGCCAGCAGCGTAGATAGGGCGGGAGGGCCAGATACGCAGTATTTT
CASSVDRAGGPDTQYF
>TRBD1|.|TRBJ2-1|TRBV10-1
TGCGCCAGTTCAAAGGGGGCGCGGTACAATGAGCAGTTCTTC
CASSKGARYNEQFF
>TRBD1|.|TRBJ1-4|TRBV14
TGTGCCAGCAGCCAAGGCGTCGGGGACCAAAGGGGGCCGAATGAAAAACTGTTTTTT
CASSQGVGDQRGPNEKLFF
>.|.|TRBJ1-5|TRBV2
TGTGCCAGCAGGGAGGTGGGGGTTGGTAATCAGCCCCAGCATTTT
CASREVGVGNQPQHF
>.|.|TRBJ2-7|TRBV5-1
TGCGCCAGCAGCTTGTTACGGGGCCACGAGCAGTACTTC
CASSLLRGHEQYF
>TRBD2|.|TRBJ2-5|TRBV10-3
TGTGCCATCAGTCAAGCGGGAGGGGGGGAGACCCAGTACTTC
CAISQAGGGETQYF
>TRBD2|.|TRBJ2-7|TRBV27
TGTGCCAGCAGTGTGACTAGCGGGAGAGCCCACGAGCAGTACTTC
CASSVTSGRAHEQYF
>.|.|TRBJ1-1|TRBV27
TGTGCCAGCAGTTTCCTAGGACCCACTGAAGCTTTCTTT
CASSFLGPTEAFF
>.|.|TRBJ2-4|TRBV19
TGTGCCAGTAGTCTAGGCGGACTGCAGTACTTC
CASSLGGLQYF
>.|.|TRBJ1-5|TRBV9
TGTGCCAGCAGCGTAGGTGCGGACAGCAATCAGCCCCAGCATTTT
CASSVGADSNQPQHF